This T cell receptor (beta chain) was retrieved from a study of spatial heterogeneity in lung cancer. One entry per CDR3 protein results from TCRdb running MiXCR on the 5' RACE reads. The sample holds 35,000 to 55,000 distinct CDR3 sequences, approximately 22% seen once. V was pared by 8 bases and J by 1 base, with 8 bases of the junction left unmatched. There are 16 residues in the CDR3. Per germline, CDR1 LNHNV and CDR2 YYDKDF (reference sequence). This clonotype turned up a few times. This sample's time point: blood at routine non-recurrence follow-up after resection. Whole RNA from tumor, nontumor lung or frozen PBMC was sequenced unsorted.

This chain links TRBV15 with TRBJ2-2, with 9 nucleotides matching TRBD1. Sequences were derived from PBMCs, sampled at follow-up. This receptor was taken from a female donor with early-stage non-small cell lung cancer. The CDR3 region is CATGSTGGLNTGELFF. In nucleotides, the CDR3 is TGTGCCACCGGCTCGACAGGGGGATTGAACACCGGGGAGCTGTTTTTT.